This entry lists 7 T cell receptor beta chains sequenced from one sample in a study of blood T cell repertoires in COVID-19. Profiling relied on immunoSEQ multiplex PCR, and the TCRdb table lists in-frame clones only, not all of them. The sample holds around 160,000 clones, 70% to 90% seen once. The sequenced material came from peripheral blood. All receptors come from a woman aged 55 to 70 with COVID-19, enrolled during active disease.

The CDR3 loop is CASSYSGGPYTDTQYF. For the CDR3, the DNA is TGTGCCAGCAGTTACTCGGGCGGGCCGTACACAGATACGCAGTATTTT. V is TRBV6-5 and J is TRBJ2-3; TRBD2 is a possible D gene (5 bases). Germline V gene lookup returns CDR1 MNHEY and CDR2 SVGAGI. Trimming shortened V by 0 bases and J by 2 bases, and 12 bases separated the two germline ends. The CDR3 has 16 amino acids.

V is TRBV27 and J is TRBJ2-3; 11 bases align to TRBD2. Trimming took 5 bases from V and 1 from J; bases not matched to a gene: 14. Germline V gene sequence: CDR1 MNHEY, CDR2 SMNVEV (reference sequence). The length of the CDR3 is 19 residues. The CDR3 coding sequence is TGTGCCAGCAGTGACCCCCTCGGGACTAGCGGCTCCGGCACAGATACGCAGTATTTT. Its translation: CASSDPLGTSGSGTDTQYF.

The rearrangement uses TRBV11-2 and TRBJ2-1, with 14 bases matching TRBD2. Unmatched junction bases numbered 6, after V lost 5 bases and J lost 6 bases. The CDR3 loop spans 16 amino acids. Germline V gene lookup returns CDR1 SGHAT and CDR2 FQNNGV. CDR3 DNA sequence: TGTGCCAGCAGCGCCCCCGGGACTAGCGGGGGCAATGAGCAGTTCTTC. It codes for CASSAPGTSGGNEQFF.

V is TRBV20-1 and J is TRBJ2-2; 10 bases map to TRBD1. Germline CDR1 DFQATT, CDR2 SNEGSKA (reference sequence). The trim removed 3 bases at V and 0 bases at J, leaving 4 bases unmatched. The CDR3 loop spans 16 amino acids. CDR3 region: CSASRTGGTNTGELFF. As DNA, the CDR3 is TGCAGTGCTAGTAGGACAGGGGGGACGAACACCGGGGAGCTGTTTTTT.

The chain is built from TRBV10-3 and TRBJ1-2, with 7 bases lining up with TRBD1. The V gene end was trimmed by 5 bases and the J gene end by 8 bases; junction bases not matched to a gene: 5. Germline V lookup: CDR1 ENHRY, CDR2 SYGVKD. The CDR3 totals 12 residues. The CDR3 loop is CAISQGGTGYTF. Written as DNA, the CDR3 is TGTGCCATCAGTCAGGGGGGAACGGGCTACACCTTC.

The chain links TRBV19 to TRBJ2-5, with 13 bases identical to TRBD2. The CDR3 contains 16 residues. Germline V gene data show CDR1 as LNHDA and CDR2 as SQIVND (reference sequence). Losses at the gene ends were 4 bases for V and 5 bases for J; bases not matched to a gene: 7. This chain's CDR3 is CASSTQLAGGRETQYF. CDR3 sequence (DNA): TGTGCCAGTAGTACACAACTAGCGGGGGGGCGGGAGACCCAGTACTTC.

The chain employs TRBV6-5 and TRBJ2-4, with 7 bases aligning to TRBD2. The CDR3 covers 15 residues. The germline gives CDR1 MNHEY, CDR2 SVGAGI. The V and J ends lost 2 bases and 7 bases, in that order; junction bases with no gene match: 8. The CDR3 nucleotides are TGTGCCAGCAGTTACGGTGGGGCGGGGGAGAACATTCAGTACTTC. Translating it yields CASSYGGAGENIQYF.